The subject of this entry is one T cell receptor (beta chain). Its antigen remains unknown. The CDR3 extends over 16 amino acids. V was clipped by 1 base and J by 0 bases, with 7 bases between them. Per germline, CDR1 MNHEY and CDR2 SVGAGI. This specimen comes from a study of T cell responses to AZD1222 COVID-19 vaccine. Study results and caveats: Repertoire sampling occurred only after the peak T cell response. Per reports, nearly half of all spike-specific TCRs target regions that are unmutated in variants. Recipients of AZD1222 seropositive at baseline numbered only five or six.

Repertoires were generated with immunoSEQ multiplex PCR, while TCRdb's copy carries only in-frame clones and drops some. Here the sample spans 150,000 to 200,000 clones, about 90% being singletons. Researchers grouped second doses given at about 4 or about 12 weeks into one pool. V is TRBV6-5 and J is TRBJ2-6; D uncertain. This TCR derives from an adult who received the AZD1222 COVID-19 vaccine. The specimen was peripheral blood, collected 28 days after the second AZD1222 dose. CDR3 DNA sequence: TGTGCCAGCAGTTACTTCGAAACCTCTGGGGCCAACGTCCTGACTTTC. This gives the protein CASSYFETSGANVLTF.